This T cell receptor beta chain is from a study of PD-1 blockade in classical Hodgkin lymphoma. About the research overall: Intravenous delivery of nivolumab at 3 mg/kg to patients occurred every 2 weeks.

The CDR3 sequence is 17 residues long. The trim removed 4 bases at V and 0 bases at J, leaving 10 bases unmatched. Germline lookup yields CDR1 SEHNR and CDR2 FQNEAQ (reference sequence). This clone occurred once. What it recognizes is unknown. Brentuximab vedotin exposure varied among the patients, all of whom had relapsed after autologous stem cell transplantation. Generated by immunoSEQ multiplex PCR, the TCRdb table keeps only in-frame clones and is missing some. The sample includes about 43,000 clones, about 65% of them seen just once. General study findings and limits: CD4+ TCR diversity rose significantly by C4D1, and CD8+ TCR diversity did not. Exclusion was the outcome for patients who began nivolumab under 1 year after ASCT. Newly diagnosed patients had baseline TCR diversity that was reportedly lower than that of healthy donors.

The source material was peripheral blood mononuclear cells (PBMCs), sampled before the second cycle of nivolumab. The chain couples TRBV7-9 to TRBJ1-2; 8 bases line up with TRBD1. The TCR comes from a human donor with classical Hodgkin lymphoma. CDR3 sequence (DNA): TGTGCCAGCAGCTCCTCTTATGGACAGGGACCTAACTATGGCTACACCTTC. Encoded protein: CASSSSYGQGPNYGYTF.